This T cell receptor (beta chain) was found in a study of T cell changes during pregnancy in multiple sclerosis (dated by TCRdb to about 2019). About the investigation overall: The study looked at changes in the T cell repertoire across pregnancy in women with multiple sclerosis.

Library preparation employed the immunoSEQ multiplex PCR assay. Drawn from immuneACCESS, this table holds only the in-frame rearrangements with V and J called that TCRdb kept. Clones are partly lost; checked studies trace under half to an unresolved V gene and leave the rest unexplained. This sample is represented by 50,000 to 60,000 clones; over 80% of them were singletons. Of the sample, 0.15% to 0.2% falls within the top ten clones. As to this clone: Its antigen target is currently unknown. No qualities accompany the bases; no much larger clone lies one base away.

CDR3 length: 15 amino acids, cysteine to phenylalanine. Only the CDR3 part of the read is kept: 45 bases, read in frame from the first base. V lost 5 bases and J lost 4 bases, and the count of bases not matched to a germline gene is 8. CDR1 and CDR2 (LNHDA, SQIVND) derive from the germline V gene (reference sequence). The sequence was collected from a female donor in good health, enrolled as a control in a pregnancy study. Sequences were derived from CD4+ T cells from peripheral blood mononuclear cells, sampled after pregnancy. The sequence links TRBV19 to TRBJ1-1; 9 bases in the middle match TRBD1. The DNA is TGTGCCAGTAGTTCCTCGACAGGGGGTAGCACTGAAGCTTTCTTT. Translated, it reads CASSSSTGGSTEAFF. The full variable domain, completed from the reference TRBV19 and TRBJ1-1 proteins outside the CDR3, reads DGGITQSPKYLFRKEGQNVTLSCEQNLNHDAMYWYRQDPGQGLRLIYYSQIVNDFQKGDIAEGYSVSREKKESFPLTVTSAQKNPTAFYLCASSSSTGGSTEAFFGQGTRLTVV.